This T cell receptor beta chain was retrieved from a study of spatial heterogeneity in lung cancer. At the level of the study: Every unique TCR and UMI combination, on average, appeared more than ten times in raw reads. Findings of the study overall: The study found ubiquitous expanded tumor TCRs in blood more at resection than follow-up.

Time point of the sample: sample taken at primary tumor resection. The cohort: 70 to 85 early-stage, untreated non-small cell lung cancer patients. Whole RNA came from tumor, nontumor lung or frozen PBMC and was sequenced without being sorted. V lost 5 bases to trimming and J lost 9 bases, with 25 bases between them. The CDR3 is 16 amino acids. Germline V gene lookup returns CDR1 SNHLY and CDR2 FYNNEI. TCRdb reprocessed the 5' RACE reads via MiXCR and lists one record per CDR3 protein. Of 35,000 to 40,000 distinct CDR3 sequences listed, roughly 7.2% are singletons. As regards this clonotype: Its antigen remains unknown. This may be a read error, as it is one base from a much larger clone.

The TCR sequence derives from a female donor with early-stage non-small cell lung cancer. The J gene is TRBJ1-1, the V gene TRBV2; a possible D gene is TRBD1 (6 bases). Material: PBMCs, obtained at surgery. The CDR3 loop is CASSPLSHPGASKAFF. DNA for the CDR3: TGTGCCAGCAGTCCCCTTTCACATCCGGGGGCCTCGAAAGCTTTCTTT.